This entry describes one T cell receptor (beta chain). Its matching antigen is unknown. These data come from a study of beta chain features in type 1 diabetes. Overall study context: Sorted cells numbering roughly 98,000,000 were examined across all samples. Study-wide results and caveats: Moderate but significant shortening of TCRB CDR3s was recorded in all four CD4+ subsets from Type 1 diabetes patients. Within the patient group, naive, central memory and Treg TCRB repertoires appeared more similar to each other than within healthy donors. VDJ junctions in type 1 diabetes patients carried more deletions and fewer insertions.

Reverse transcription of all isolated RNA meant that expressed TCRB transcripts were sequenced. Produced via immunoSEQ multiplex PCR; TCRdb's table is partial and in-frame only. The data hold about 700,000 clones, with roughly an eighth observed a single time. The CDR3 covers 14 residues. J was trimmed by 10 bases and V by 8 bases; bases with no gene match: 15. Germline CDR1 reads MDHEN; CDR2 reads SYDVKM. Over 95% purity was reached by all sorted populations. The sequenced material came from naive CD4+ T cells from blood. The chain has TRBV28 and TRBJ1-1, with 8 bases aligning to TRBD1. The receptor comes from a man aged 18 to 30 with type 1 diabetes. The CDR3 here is CASFGQGVSLGAFF. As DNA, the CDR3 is TGTGCCAGCTTCGGACAGGGAGTATCTTTAGGAGCTTTCTTT.